This passage covers 23 T cell receptor beta chains from one sample sequenced in a study of vaccination and CD4 T cells after COVID-19. Treatment noted: roughly 11-day PBMC culture with coronavirus spike peptide pools or control peptides (ViraFEST assay). The antigens for these receptors are not known. With the Oncomine TCR Beta short-read assay, DNA from cultured CD4+ T cells was sequenced. TCRdb ran MiXCR on the PCR reads and lists one entry per CDR3 protein. Counted here are 11,000 or so distinct CDR3 sequences, roughly three fifths occurring once; the ten biggest clones make up approximately 21%. The sample comprised CD4+ T cells from blood, cultured in vitro. Receptors were obtained from a human donor who had recovered from COVID-19.

The V call is TRBV28, the J call TRBJ2-5; D is unclear. Per the germline V gene, CDR1 is MDHEN and CDR2 is SYDVKM. The CDR3 runs 13 residues. Trimming left V 5 bases short and J 2 bases short, with 9 bases between. CDR3 DNA sequence: TGTGCCAGCAGTAGTCCGGCACAAGAGACCCAGTACTTC. Its translation is CASSSPAQETQYF.

The V and J genes are TRBV6-5 and TRBJ1-5, with a tentative D call TRBD1 (6 bases). Germline V gives CDR1 MNHEY, CDR2 SVGAGI. Trimming took off 0 bases at V and 2 bases at J, with 11 bases between the two ends. The CDR3 contains 16 residues. CDR3 loop: CASSYSKRTGNQPQHF. In DNA, the CDR3 is TGTGCCAGCAGTTACTCGAAAAGGACAGGCAATCAGCCCCAGCATTTT.

The V gene is TRBV6-1, the J gene TRBJ2-6; D is perhaps TRBD1 (5 bases). Germline V gene sequence: CDR1 MNHNS, CDR2 SASEGT. V shed 3 bases and J shed 4 bases, with 10 bases lying between them. The CDR3 loop spans 15 amino acids. CDR3 coding DNA: TGTGCCAGCAGTGATTTCCGGACAGGGGCCAACGTCCTGACTTTC. The encoded protein is CASSDFRTGANVLTF.

The chain uses TRBV10-3 and TRBJ2-5, with 7 bases identical to TRBD1. Germline CDR1 ENHRY, CDR2 SYGVKD. The CDR3 loop spans 13 amino acids. Losses at the gene ends were 6 bases for V and 2 bases for J; bases not matched to a gene: 3. CDR3 protein: CAISKGQQETQYF. In nucleotides, the CDR3 is TGTGCCATCAGCAAGGGACAGCAAGAGACCCAGTACTTC.

J is TRBJ2-7 and V is TRBV7-2, with TRBD2 matching 12 bases. Germline lookup yields CDR1 SGHTA and CDR2 FQGNSA. Trimming at V came to 4 bases and at J to 7 bases, leaving 8 bases not matched to a gene. The CDR3 covers 15 residues. CDR3 protein: CASSWTSGVSGEQYF. CDR3 DNA sequence: TGTGCCAGCAGCTGGACTAGCGGGGTTTCGGGGGAGCAGTACTTC. Full variable domain (remainder filled in from reference TRBV7-2 and TRBJ2-7): GAGVSQSPSNKVTEKGKDVELRCDPISGHTALYWYRQSLGQGLEFLIYFQGNSAPDKSGLPSDRFSAERTGGSVSTLTIQRTQQEDSAVYLCASSWTSGVSGEQYFGPGTRLTVT.

The rearrangement links TRBV19 to TRBJ2-3, with D unclear. Germline CDR1 LNHDA, CDR2 SQIVND (reference sequence). The CDR3 is 13 residues long. V dropped 3 bases and J dropped 3 bases, with 7 bases sitting between them. As DNA, the CDR3 is TGTGCCAGTAGTATTGCTATTACAGATACGCAGTATTTT. Protein: CASSIAITDTQYF.

The chain couples TRBV2 to TRBJ2-4; weak D call: TRBD2 (5 bases). Germline V gene sequence: CDR1 SNHLY, CDR2 FYNNEI. V was shortened by 4 bases and J by 8 bases, with 12 bases between the two germline ends. This CDR3 spans 13 amino acids. The CDR3 sequence: CASSGIREDIQYF. In DNA form, the CDR3 reads TGTGCCAGCAGTGGAATACGGGAAGACATTCAGTACTTC.

The chain links TRBV24-1 to TRBJ2-1; D perhaps matches TRBD2 (6 bases). Trimming removed 9 bases at V and 0 bases at J, with 14 bases between. Germline loops: CDR1 KGHDR, CDR2 SFDVKD. The CDR3 has 15 amino acids. CDR3 region: CATASSVFSYNEQFF. The CDR3 coding sequence is TGTGCCACCGCATCTAGCGTCTTCTCCTACAATGAGCAGTTCTTC.

The chain combines TRBV27 with TRBJ2-3, with TRBD2 identical over 11 bases. The CDR3 length is 16 residues. Germline V gene data show CDR1 as MNHEY and CDR2 as SMNVEV (reference sequence). Germline trimming cut 4 bases from V and 2 bases from J; bases unmatched to any gene: 5. CDR3 sequence reads: CASSWGSGRVTDTQYF. CDR3 DNA: TGTGCCAGCAGTTGGGGTAGCGGGAGGGTCACAGATACGCAGTATTTT.

CDR3 DNA: TGCGCCAGCAGTGGAGGAGCTTCAGGTGAAAAACTGTTTTTT. Translated, it gives CASSGGASGEKLFF. This chain connects TRBV10-1 to TRBJ1-4; no definite D call. This CDR3 is built from 14 residues. V lost 4 bases, J lost 7 bases, and 13 bases lay in between. The V gene's germline CDR1 is WNHNN and CDR2 SYGVQD (reference sequence).

This clonotype was found a few times. The chain has TRBV18 and TRBJ1-2; D may be TRBD1 (5 bases). Per germline, CDR1 KGHSH and CDR2 LQKENI. V was trimmed by 3 bases and J by 7 bases, leaving 15 bases between them. The CDR3 has 14 amino acids. This chain's CDR3 is CASSPEGQGSGYTF. The CDR3 DNA reads as TGTGCCAGCTCACCCGAGGGGCAAGGGTCTGGCTACACCTTC.

This sequence joins TRBV20-1 and TRBJ2-7; TRBD2 matches 8 bases. The J segment lost 0 bases and the V segment lost 2 bases, leaving 18 bases of the junction unmatched. The CDR3 runs to 19 residues. Germline V CDR1 and CDR2: DFQATT, SNEGSKA (reference sequence). The CDR3 reads CSARPLASTGGASSYEQYF. CDR3 DNA sequence: TGCAGTGCTAGACCGCTCGCTTCCACCGGGGGGGCTAGCTCCTACGAGCAGTACTTC.

The genes are TRBV6-2 or TRBV6-3 and TRBJ2-3, with D maybe TRBD1 (5 bases). This CDR3 region has 15 residues. The germline V gene has CDR1 MNHEY and CDR2 SVGEGT. Trimming removed 7 bases from V and 1 base from J, with 15 bases in between. The CDR3 DNA is TGTGCCAGCACCGAAAGGGGCAGGGGCACAGATACGCAGTATTTT. Translation gives CASTERGRGTDTQYF.

The rearrangement joins TRBV20-1 to TRBJ2-3, with 9 bases lining up with TRBD2. CDR1 and CDR2 from the germline V gene are DFQATT and SNEGSKA (reference sequence). The CDR3 consists of 14 residues. After removal of 0 bases from V and 3 bases from J, the junction contained 1 base not matched to a gene. DNA for the CDR3: TGCAGTGCTAGAGATAGCGGGAGTACAGATACGCAGTATTTT. Encoded protein: CSARDSGSTDTQYF.

CDR3 coding DNA: TGTGCCAGCAGCTTGGAACCTAGACAGGGTGGTACTGAAGCTTTCTTT. It yields the protein CASSLEPRQGGTEAFF. V usage is TRBV7-2 and J usage is TRBJ1-1; TRBD1 aligns across 7 bases. The ends lost 3 bases at V and 5 bases at J; junction bases unmatched: 12. The CDR3 consists of 16 residues. Germline V CDR1 and CDR2: SGHTA, FQGNSA.

The V gene is TRBV6-1, the J gene TRBJ1-5; TRBD1 matches 8 bases. V was pared by 6 bases and J by 2 bases, with 9 bases of the junction left unmatched. Germline V gives CDR1 MNHNS, CDR2 SASEGT. This CDR3 is built from 16 residues. The CDR3 loop reads CASSPTSGQGNQPQHF. The DNA of the CDR3 is TGTGCCAGCAGCCCTACGTCGGGACAGGGCAATCAGCCCCAGCATTTT.

V is TRBV19 and J is TRBJ1-1; TRBD1 might be the D (6 bases). This CDR3 region has 13 residues. The V end was cut by 7 bases, the J end by 6 bases, with 15 bases between. Germline values: CDR1 LNHDA, CDR2 SQIVND (reference sequence). For the CDR3, the DNA is TGTGCCAGTATCGAGAGGGGGGATCCTGAAGCTTTCTTT. Its protein product is CASIERGDPEAFF.

The rearrangement uses TRBV19 and TRBJ2-7; a weak D match, TRBD1 (6 bases). CDR1 LNHDA and CDR2 SQIVND come from the germline V gene (reference sequence). The CDR3 extends over 15 amino acids. V lost 6 bases and J 4 bases, leaving 19 bases between the germline ends. The CDR3 DNA follows: TGTGCCAGTAGCCCCACTCCCACAGGGCTATACGAGCAGTACTTC. This sequence encodes CASSPTPTGLYEQYF.

V gene TRBV10-3 combines with J gene TRBJ2-3; 7 bases are a match to TRBD1. This CDR3 region has 16 residues. The germline V gene encodes CDR1 ENHRY and CDR2 SYGVKD. V gave up 0 bases and J gave up 3 bases; unmatched junction bases: 6. CDR3 residues: CAISESRDSSTDTQYF. The CDR3, as DNA: TGTGCCATCAGTGAGTCTCGGGACAGTTCTACAGATACGCAGTATTTT.

This clonotype was detected only once. This chain links TRBV11-3 with TRBJ2-7; D may be TRBD1 (6 bases). The V and J ends lost 4 bases and 6 bases respectively, with 13 bases between them. The CDR3 has 13 amino acids. Germline lookup yields CDR1 SGHNT and CDR2 YENEEA. Here the CDR3 reads CASSWGQGSEQYF. Here the CDR3 DNA reads TGTGCCAGCAGCTGGGGGCAGGGGAGCGAGCAGTACTTC.

The rearrangement uses TRBV28 and TRBJ1-2, with D tentatively TRBD1 (5 bases). Trimming cost V 7 bases and J 0 bases, with 15 bases left between them. CDR1 and CDR2 (germline): MDHEN, SYDVKM. This CDR3 is built from 15 residues. CDR3 residues: CASNLQVGTNYGYTF. The CDR3 DNA follows: TGTGCCAGCAACCTACAGGTCGGAACTAACTATGGCTACACCTTC.

The chain joins TRBV29-1 to TRBJ1-2, with TRBD1 as a possible D gene (5 bases). This CDR3 contains 13 residues. Germline values: CDR1 SQVTM, CDR2 ANQGSEA. Trimming left V 0 bases short and J 7 bases short, with 12 bases between. In DNA, the CDR3 is TGCAGCGTTGAAGATCCTAGGGGCGGTGGCTACACCTTC. Translated, it gives CSVEDPRGGGYTF. Using reference TRBV29-1 and TRBJ1-2 for the parts outside the CDR3, the full variable domain is SAVISQKPSRDICQRGTSLTIQCQVDSQVTMMFWYRQQPGQSLTLIATANQGSEATYESGFVIDKFPISRPNLTFSTLTVSNMSPEDSSIYLCSVEDPRGGGYTFGSGTRLTVV.

This clonotype was observed a handful of times. J is TRBJ1-2 and V is TRBV11-2; D unresolved. The V end was cut by 0 bases, the J end by 4 bases, with 9 bases between. This CDR3 has 14 amino acids. In germline, CDR1 is SGHAT, CDR2 FQNNGV. CDR3 protein: CASSLDQRAYGYTF. The DNA of the CDR3 is TGTGCCAGCAGCTTAGATCAACGGGCCTATGGCTACACCTTC.